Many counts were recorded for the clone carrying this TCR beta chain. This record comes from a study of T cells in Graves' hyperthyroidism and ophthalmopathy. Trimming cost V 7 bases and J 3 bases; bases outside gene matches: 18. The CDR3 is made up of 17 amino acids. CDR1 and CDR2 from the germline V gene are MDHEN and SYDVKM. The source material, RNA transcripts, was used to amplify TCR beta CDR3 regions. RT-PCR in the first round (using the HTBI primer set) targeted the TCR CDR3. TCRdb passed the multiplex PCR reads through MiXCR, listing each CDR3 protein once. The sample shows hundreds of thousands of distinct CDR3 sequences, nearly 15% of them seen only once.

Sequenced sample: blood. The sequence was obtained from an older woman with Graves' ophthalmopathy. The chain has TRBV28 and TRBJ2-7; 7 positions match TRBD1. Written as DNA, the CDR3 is TGTGCCAGCAACCCGACCGGAAGGAGTCCAGGGGGCTACGAGCAGTACTTC. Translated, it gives CASNPTGRSPGGYEQYF.